The 18 T cell receptor beta chains given below trace back to one sample, sequenced in a study of cytomegalovirus exposure and HLA in healthy donors. The PCR was carried out with 60 Vbeta primers and 13 Jbeta primers. The method was immunoSEQ multiplex PCR; TCRdb's version includes in-frame clones alone and lacks a portion of them. Here the sample spans some 170,000 clones, 65% to 80% being singletons. Material for sequencing was PBMCs. The receptors derive from a man in his forties in good health and CMV-seronegative.

This chain connects TRBV5-1 to TRBJ2-2; 9 positions agree with TRBD2. CDR3 length: 17 amino acids. The germline V gene has CDR1 SGHRS and CDR2 YFSETQ. V was clipped by 1 base and J by 2 bases; unmatched bases: 6. This CDR3 reads CASSLRPSGANTGELFF. CDR3 DNA: TGCGCCAGCAGCTTGCGGCCTAGCGGGGCTAACACCGGGGAGCTGTTTTTT. Full variable domain (remainder filled in from reference TRBV5-1 and TRBJ2-2): KAGVTQTPRYLIKTRGQQVTLSCSPISGHRSVSWYQQTPGQGLQFLFEYFSETQRNKGNFPGRFSGRQFSNSRSEMNVSTLELGDSALYLCASSLRPSGANTGELFFGEGSRLTVL.

The V and J genes are TRBV18 and TRBJ1-4; TRBD1 might be the D (6 bases). The V gene's germline CDR1 is KGHSH and CDR2 LQKENI. The CDR3 runs to 15 residues. The V end lost 5 bases, the J end lost 11 bases, and 21 bases lay between the germline ends. CDR3 sequence: CASSSEDRLGGKLFF. For the CDR3, the DNA is TGTGCCAGCTCATCAGAAGACAGGCTAGGTGGGAAACTGTTTTTT.

V and J are TRBV30 and TRBJ2-7; 8 nucleotides match TRBD1. Germline V gives CDR1 GTSNPN, CDR2 SVGIG (reference sequence). This CDR3 is 13 amino acids long. Trimming at V came to 7 bases and at J to 2 bases, leaving 7 bases not matched to a gene. CDR3 DNA: TGTGCCTCCACGACAGGGGTTCCCTACGAGCAGTACTTC. This codes for CASTTGVPYEQYF.

The chain combines TRBV5-1 with TRBJ2-5; TRBD2 agrees at 8 bases. Germline V gene lookup returns CDR1 SGHRS and CDR2 YFSETQ. Germline trimming cut 0 bases from V and 3 bases from J; bases unmatched to any gene: 4. This CDR3 region has 15 residues. CDR3 nucleotides: TGCGCCAGCAGCTTGGTAGGCGGGGGGAAAGAGACCCAGTACTTC. Its translation is CASSLVGGGKETQYF.

This clone was counted a few times. V is TRBV18 and J is TRBJ2-1; D is unresolved. V was trimmed by 3 bases and J by 5 bases, leaving 8 bases between them. This CDR3 has 13 amino acids. Looked up from germline, CDR1 is KGHSH and CDR2 is LQKENI. CDR3 amino acids: CASSPLIHNEQFF. DNA of the CDR3: TGTGCCAGCTCACCCCTAATCCACAATGAGCAGTTCTTC.

V gene TRBV5-6 combines with J gene TRBJ1-2; 7 bases align to TRBD1. The V segment lost 3 bases and the J segment 4 bases; nucleotides outside the gene matches: 9. The CDR3 is 15 amino acids. Germline CDR1 SGHDT, CDR2 YYEEEE. This CDR3 is CASSSGRTGIYGYTF. CDR3 nucleotide sequence: TGTGCCAGCAGCTCAGGTCGGACAGGCATCTATGGCTACACCTTC.

The chain combines TRBV15 with TRBJ2-4, with D perhaps TRBD1 (5 bases). Per germline, CDR1 LNHNV and CDR2 YYDKDF (reference sequence). Trimming stripped 4 bases from V and 0 bases from J, with 10 bases between. The CDR3 is made up of 15 amino acids. This CDR3 reads CATSTDSLAKNIQYF. The CDR3 DNA follows: TGTGCCACCAGCACCGACAGTTTAGCCAAAAACATTCAGTACTTC.

The chain links TRBV2 to TRBJ1-1; D is unresolved. Per germline, CDR1 SNHLY and CDR2 FYNNEI. Trimming removed 8 bases at V and 6 bases at J, with 7 bases between. The CDR3 is 10 amino acids. CDR3 DNA: TGTGCCAGCCCACGCGCTGAAGCTTTCTTT. Protein product: CASPRAEAFF.

The J gene is TRBJ2-6, the V gene TRBV21-1; the table's D call, TRBD2, has no DNA check behind it. TRBV21-1 is noted as a pseudogene. The CDR3 loop spans 17 amino acids. CDR3 region: CASSKARGHPGANVLTF. The CDR3, as DNA: TGTGCCAGCAGCAAAGCGCGGGGCCACCCTGGGGCCAACGTCCTGACTTTC.

Turning to this clone: This CDR3 is also generated by other DNA sequences in the sample. This CDR3 reads CASSPDRGIQETQYF. CDR3 sequence (DNA): TGTGCCAGCAGCCCGGACAGGGGCATCCAAGAGACCCAGTACTTC. V usage is TRBV5-6 and J usage is TRBJ2-5; 9 bases agree with TRBD1. This CDR3 comprises 15 residues. Trimming took 4 bases from V and 1 from J; bases not matched to a gene: 5. CDR1 and CDR2 (germline): SGHDT, YYEEEE.

In the case of this clone: This specimen includes other DNA sequences encoding the same CDR3. The genes are TRBV4-1 and TRBJ1-2; TRBD1 might be the D (6 bases). Germline values: CDR1 MGHRA, CDR2 YSYEKL. Trimming left V 6 bases short and J 4 bases short, with 9 bases between. The CDR3 consists of 12 residues. CDR3 sequence: CASRGGGYGYTF. The CDR3 DNA follows: TGCGCCAGCAGAGGGGGGGGCTATGGCTACACCTTC.

This clone was seen more than once but under ten times. The chain carries TRBV19 and TRBJ2-3, with 8 bases matching TRBD1. CDR3 size: 15 residues. Germline lookup yields CDR1 LNHDA and CDR2 SQIVND (reference sequence). V dropped 4 bases and J dropped 3; count of bases not matched to a gene: 6. The CDR3: CASSSRQGITDTQYF. The CDR3 DNA reads as TGTGCCAGTAGTAGCCGACAGGGGATAACAGATACGCAGTATTTT.

The chain has TRBV28 and TRBJ1-6; no clear D gene. The germline V gene has CDR1 MDHEN and CDR2 SYDVKM. The CDR3 is 12 amino acids. V was shortened by 6 bases and J by 10 bases, with 10 bases between the two germline ends. The CDR3 sequence: CASRDGDSPLHF. CDR3 DNA sequence: TGTGCCAGCAGAGATGGAGACTCACCCCTCCACTTT.

This clone appeared a few times. The genes are TRBV5-4 and TRBJ1-3, with a tentative D call TRBD1 (5 bases). The CDR3 is made up of 13 amino acids. Deletions cut 5 bases from V and 5 bases from J, with 11 bases between. Germline values: CDR1 SGHNT, CDR2 YYREEE (reference sequence). Here the CDR3 reads CASRPGGRNTIYF. The CDR3 DNA follows: TGTGCCAGCAGACCGGGGGGACGAAACACCATATATTTT.

The V and J genes are TRBV7-9 and TRBJ1-4; 11 bases are shared with TRBD1. Germline CDR1 reads SEHNR; CDR2 reads FQNEAQ (reference sequence). This CDR3 spans 18 amino acids. The junction had 7 bases not matched to a gene; V was cut back by 1 base and J by 3 bases. The chain's CDR3 is CASSLDGQGARANEKLFF. Written as DNA, the CDR3 is TGTGCCAGCAGCTTAGACGGACAGGGGGCCAGGGCTAATGAAAAACTGTTTTTT.

The V and J genes are TRBV5-4 and TRBJ1-2, with D possibly matching TRBD1 (6 bases). Germline values: CDR1 SGHNT, CDR2 YYREEE (reference sequence). This CDR3 is 15 amino acids long. The V end was cut by 4 bases, the J end by 4 bases, with 17 bases between. The CDR3 here is CASSVPGAQLYGYTF. The CDR3 DNA follows: TGTGCCAGCAGCGTGCCAGGGGCCCAACTCTATGGCTACACCTTC.

The chain combines TRBV7-8 with TRBJ2-1; D is perhaps TRBD2 (6 bases). This CDR3 region has 13 residues. Trimming took 10 bases from V and 0 from J, leaving 10 bases between them. CDR1 is SGHVS, CDR2 FQNEAQ, per germline. The CDR3 protein is CAIEAGSYNEQFF. CDR3 in DNA: TGTGCCATCGAAGCGGGCTCCTACAATGAGCAGTTCTTC.

The V gene is TRBV28, the J gene TRBJ2-5; TRBD1 agrees at 7 bases. The CDR3 sequence is 15 residues long. J lost 7 bases, V lost 2 bases, and 10 bases had no gene match. The V gene's germline CDR1 is MDHEN and CDR2 SYDVKM. CDR3 nucleotide sequence: TGTGCCAGCAGTTTAAGTGGCAGGGGGTACGGGACCCAGTACTTC. Protein product: CASSLSGRGYGTQYF.